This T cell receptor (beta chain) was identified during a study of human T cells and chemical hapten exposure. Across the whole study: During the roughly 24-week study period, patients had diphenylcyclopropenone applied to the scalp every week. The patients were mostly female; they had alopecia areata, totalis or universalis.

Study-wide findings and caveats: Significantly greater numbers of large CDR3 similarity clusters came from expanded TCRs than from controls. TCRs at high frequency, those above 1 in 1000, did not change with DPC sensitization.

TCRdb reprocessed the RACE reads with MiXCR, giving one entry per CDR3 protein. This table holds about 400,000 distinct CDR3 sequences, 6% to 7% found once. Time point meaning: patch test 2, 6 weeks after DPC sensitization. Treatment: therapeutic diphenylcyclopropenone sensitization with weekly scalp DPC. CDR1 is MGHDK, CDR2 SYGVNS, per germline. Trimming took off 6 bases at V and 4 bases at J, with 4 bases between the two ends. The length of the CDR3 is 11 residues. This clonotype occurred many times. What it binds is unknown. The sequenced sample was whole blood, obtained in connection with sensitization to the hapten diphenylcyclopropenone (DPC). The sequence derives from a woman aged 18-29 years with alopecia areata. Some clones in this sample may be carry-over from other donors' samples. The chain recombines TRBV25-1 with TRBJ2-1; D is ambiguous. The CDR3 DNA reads TGTGCCAGCAGGGGGTACAATGAGCAGTTCTTC. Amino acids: CASRGYNEQFF. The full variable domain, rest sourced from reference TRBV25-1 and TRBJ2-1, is EADIYQTPRYLVIGTGKKITLECSQTMGHDKMYWYQQDPGMELHLIHYSYGVNSTEKGDLSSESTVSRIRTEHFPLTLESARPSHTSQYLCASRGYNEQFFGPGTRLTVL.